This note documents a single T cell receptor (beta chain) sequence. The data are from a study of blood T cell repertoires in COVID-19. The CDR3 totals 14 residues. V was cut by 6 bases and J by 4 bases, with 10 bases left in between. Germline V gene lookup returns CDR1 ENHRY and CDR2 SYGVKD. How the authors handled the data: Quantification of nucleated cells was approximated via reference gene primer amplification. Assay used: immunoSEQ multiplex PCR; TCRdb lists only in-frame clones, some missing. The DNA was the basis for D and trimming; V, J and clone size are from that table. The repertoire consists of tens of thousands of clones, with about nine tenths occurring once and the leading ten covering about 14%.

J is TRBJ2-6 and V is TRBV10-3; weak D call: TRBD1 (6 bases). Sequencing used peripheral blood. The receptor's source is a man in his 70s with acute or convalescent COVID-19. DNA for the CDR3: TGTGCCATCAGACAGGGTCTGGGGGCCAACGTCCTGACTTTC. This sequence encodes CAIRQGLGANVLTF.